This entry describes one T cell receptor beta chain. This sample stems from a study of blood T cell repertoires in COVID-19. V trimming: 6 bases; J trimming: 7 bases; junction bases outside the gene matches: 16. From germline, CDR1 is MDHEN and CDR2 SYDVKM. The CDR3 is 16 amino acids. The method was immunoSEQ multiplex PCR; TCRdb's version includes in-frame clones alone and lacks a portion of them. The sample lists 100,000 or so clones, over 65% occurring once. Sequencing used peripheral blood. The V and J genes are TRBV28 and TRBJ1-2; 8 nucleotides align to TRBD1. The sequence was obtained from a human donor in a cohort sampled during active COVID-19. CDR3 protein: CASSYSRRTGLGGYTF. The CDR3 DNA reads TGTGCCAGCAGCTACTCTCGCCGGACAGGGCTAGGTGGCTACACCTTC.